The 14 T cell receptor beta chains presented below share a single source sample, sequenced in a study of PD-1 blockade in classical Hodgkin lymphoma. The time point: cycle 4 day 1 (C4D1), after about 6 weeks of nivolumab. All patients experienced relapse after autologous stem cell transplantation, and brentuximab vedotin exposure was variable. Profiling relied on immunoSEQ multiplex PCR, and the TCRdb table lists in-frame clones only, not all of them. This sample has 25,000 to 35,000 clones, with approximately 68% found just once. Sequencing used peripheral blood mononuclear cells (PBMCs), obtained before the fourth cycle of nivolumab. These receptors were collected from a human donor with classical Hodgkin lymphoma.

The chain uses TRBV6-5 and TRBJ2-5; D gene uncertain. CDR3 length: 15 residues. The V end was cut by 6 bases, the J end by 6 bases, with 20 bases between. Germline values: CDR1 MNHEY, CDR2 SVGAGI. In DNA form, the CDR3 reads TGTGCCAGCAGCTCGCTGGGTCCAGGCGCAAAGACCCAGTACTTC. Residues: CASSSLGPGAKTQYF.

V usage is TRBV6-5 and J usage is TRBJ2-7, with D uncertain. The CDR3 is 13 residues long. V was cut by 2 bases and J by 6 bases, with 11 bases left in between. Germline-derived CDR1 and CDR2 are MNHEY and SVGAGI. The CDR3 DNA is TGTGCCAGCAGTTACGAGGCAGCTTCCGAGCAGTACTTC. This translates into CASSYEAASEQYF.

V gene TRBV6-5 combines with J gene TRBJ2-7; 8 bases map to TRBD2. The J segment lost 4 bases and the V segment lost 6 bases, leaving 8 bases of the junction unmatched. The CDR3 consists of 14 residues. The germline gives CDR1 MNHEY, CDR2 SVGAGI. The DNA of the CDR3 is TGTGCCAGCAGAAATCGGGGGGGGAATTACGAGCAGTACTTC. Its protein product is CASRNRGGNYEQYF.

The V call is TRBV6-5, the J call TRBJ1-6; possible D gene TRBD1, 5 bases. The CDR3 extends over 14 amino acids. Trimming took off 6 bases at V and 7 bases at J, with 13 bases between the two ends. Germline CDR1 and CDR2: MNHEY and SVGAGI. CDR3 DNA sequence: TGTGCCAGCAGCTTCCAGGGATTCAATTCACCCCTCCACTTT. This encodes CASSFQGFNSPLHF.

The CDR3 coding sequence is TGTGCCAGCAGTCCACCCCCCCCGGCTTACGAGCAGTACTTC. It specifies CASSPPPPAYEQYF. The chain is built from TRBV27 and TRBJ2-7; no definite D call. The V end lost 5 bases, the J end lost 4 bases, and 15 bases lay between the germline ends. Germline lookup yields CDR1 MNHEY and CDR2 SMNVEV (reference sequence). This CDR3 is 14 amino acids long.

V and J are TRBV6-5 and TRBJ2-7, with TRBD1 as a possible D gene (5 bases). The CDR3 runs 13 residues. Trimming stripped 7 bases from V and 4 bases from J, with 14 bases between. Germline-derived CDR1 and CDR2 are MNHEY and SVGAGI. The CDR3 sequence is CASTLGEGYEQYF. The CDR3 coding sequence is TGTGCCAGCACTTTAGGGGAAGGGTACGAGCAGTACTTC.

The gene calls are TRBV25-1 and TRBJ1-1; maybe TRBD1 (5 bases). Germline CDR1 reads MGHDK; CDR2 reads SYGVNS. Trimming left V 4 bases short and J 0 bases short, with 15 bases between. CDR3 length: 16 residues. DNA of the CDR3: TGTGCCAGCAGTGCCCTAGGTGGGGCTATGAACACTGAAGCTTTCTTT. Translating gives CASSALGGAMNTEAFF.

This clone was found a few times. The same CDR3 can be traced to other DNA sequences in this sample. This chain connects TRBV11-2 to TRBJ2-7; D ambiguous. The CDR3 contains 13 residues. Germline values: CDR1 SGHAT, CDR2 FQNNGV. Between the trimmed V and J ends, which lost 1 base and 3 bases, there was a span of 7 bases. CDR3 protein: CASSLGDIYEQYF. DNA for the CDR3: TGTGCCAGCAGCTTAGGCGACATCTACGAGCAGTACTTC.

In this sample, this clone turned up once. V and J are TRBV7-8 and TRBJ2-3; 16 positions agree with TRBD2. The CDR3 length is 17 residues. Germline CDR1 is SGHVS and CDR2 is FQNEAQ. Germline trimming cut 3 bases from V and 5 bases from J; bases unmatched to any gene: 5. CDR3 sequence reads: CASSFIGTSGGGDTQYF. The CDR3 DNA reads as TGTGCCAGCAGCTTCATTGGGACTAGCGGGGGGGGAGATACGCAGTATTTT.

This chain uses TRBV5-8 with TRBJ2-7; D unclear. CDR3 length: 15 amino acids. V lost 2 bases to trimming and J lost 3 bases, with 15 bases between them. The germline V gene encodes CDR1 SGHTS and CDR2 YDEGEE. The CDR3 region is CASSLGPGALYEQYF. The CDR3 region has the DNA TGTGCCAGCAGCTTAGGCCCGGGTGCACTCTACGAGCAGTACTTC.

The chain joins TRBV5-4 to TRBJ2-1; 7 nucleotides align to TRBD1. The CDR3 spans 16 residues. J gave up 9 bases and V 4 bases, and 16 bases lay outside the gene matches. The germline V gene encodes CDR1 SGHNT and CDR2 YYREEE (reference sequence). The CDR3 nucleotides read TGTGCCAGCAGCCCAGAGGGGGCGCCTGATCAGGGTGAGCAGTTCTTC. Translating gives CASSPEGAPDQGEQFF. Supplemented by reference TRBV5-4 and TRBJ2-1, the full variable domain reads ETGVTQSPTHLIKTRGQQVTLRCSSQSGHNTVSWYQQALGQGPQFIFQYYREEENGRGNFPPRFSGLQFPNYSSELNVNALELDDSALYLCASSPEGAPDQGEQFFGPGTRLTVL.

This clone has just one count. The chain joins TRBV28 to TRBJ1-2; possibly TRBD1 for D (6 bases). The CDR3 length is 14 residues. The germline CDR1 and CDR2 sequences are MDHEN and SYDVKM. V was clipped by 11 bases and J by 2 bases, with 18 bases between them. The CDR3: CAAWGQGGNYGYTF. The CDR3 DNA is TGTGCCGCTTGGGGGCAGGGAGGGAACTATGGCTACACCTTC.

This clone was seen only a few times. The rearrangement joins TRBV27 to TRBJ2-5, with D perhaps matching TRBD2 (6 bases). The germline CDR1 and CDR2 sequences are MNHEY and SMNVEV (reference sequence). V was clipped by 5 bases and J by 5 bases, with 15 bases between them. The CDR3 has 14 residues. The CDR3 coding sequence is TGTGCCAGCAGTGAGCAGCGGGTTCGTGAGACCCAGTACTTC. It codes for CASSEQRVRETQYF.

This clone was seen only a few times. V and J are TRBV7-3 and TRBJ2-1; D is possibly TRBD1 (5 bases). CDR3 size: 15 residues. The germline V gene has CDR1 SGHTA and CDR2 FQGTGA. V dropped 5 bases and J dropped 10 bases, with 21 bases sitting between them. In DNA form, the CDR3 reads TGTGCCAGCAGCCCCAGGGCAGGGTCTGAATCCGAGCAGTTCTTC. Translating it yields CASSPRAGSESEQFF.